This T cell receptor (beta chain) is drawn from a study of blood T cell repertoires in COVID-19. Study-wide context: Some COVID-19 samples were acute and others convalescent; all came from the United States, Italy and Spain. T cells, B-cell-depleted T cells, or PBMCs provided the cDNA or gDNA that served as material.

The CDR3 is 14 amino acids. Germline V gene lookup returns CDR1 LGHNA and CDR2 YSLEER. J gave up 4 bases and V 1 base, and 1 base lay outside the gene matches. In the study's own analysis: Amplified reference gene primers provided the basis for estimating nucleated cell counts. Sequenced by immunoSEQ multiplex PCR; TCRdb stores in-frame clones only, minus some. Clone size and the V and J calls come from that table; the DNA yielded D and trimming. Among 200,000 or so clones listed, around 85% were seen once. Sequencing was performed on peripheral blood. V usage is TRBV4-3 and J usage is TRBJ2-7; 10 bases map to TRBD1. The sequence came from a human donor with active or convalescent COVID-19. The donor label of this sample is uncertain. In nucleotides, the CDR3 is TGCGCCAGCAGCCAAGCGGGACAGGGGTACGAGCAGTACTTC. As protein: CASSQAGQGYEQYF.